This TCR beta chain was sequenced during a study of blood T cell repertoires in COVID-19. Study-wide background: Samples taken during acute and convalescent COVID-19 were collected in the United States, Italy and Spain. PBMCs, B-cell-depleted T cells, or T cells provided the cDNA or gDNA that made up the material.

This clone was seen just once. Patients at the Seattle site were enrolled during active infection and followed longitudinally. Per the original data handling: Amplification of reference gene primers was used by the study to estimate nucleated cell counts. Clones were read by immunoSEQ multiplex PCR, and TCRdb kept only the in-frame ones, dropping some. V, J and clone size derive from that table, while D and trimming were established from the DNA sequence. Found here are a few hundred thousand clones, about 91% of them singletons; the top ten hold over 9.5%. V gave up 0 bases and J gave up 5 bases, with 16 bases separating them. Germline V gene data show CDR1 as LNHNV and CDR2 as YYDKDF (reference sequence). The CDR3 covers 16 residues.

The V gene is TRBV15, the J gene TRBJ2-5, with D tentatively TRBD2 (7 bases). The material sequenced was peripheral blood. The TCR comes from a woman aged 45-59 years with COVID-19, enrolled during active disease. For the CDR3, the DNA is TGTGCCACCAGCAGAGATTTGGGGGGGGGCCGGGAGACCCAGTACTTC. Translation: CATSRDLGGGRETQYF.